Included here is one T cell receptor (beta chain) sequence, with context. A read error is the likely source, as a far larger clone sits one nucleotide away. Two-round multiplex PCR amplified TCR beta CDR3 from genomic DNA. It was primers specific to each TRBV and TRBJ gene that first-round PCR used. MiXCR was run by TCRdb on the multiplex PCR reads, yielding one entry per CDR3 protein. The sample has about 14,000 distinct CDR3 sequences, roughly a quarter seen once. This entry belongs to a study of prognosis after radiotherapy for stage I lung cancer. The wider study: Patients numbered 10 to 15 men and more than 5 women, aged roughly 53 to 85 with a median of roughly 74 years. In 3 to 5 fractions, radiotherapy was administered as SBRT with a biologically effective dose of at least 100 Gy.

Peripheral blood, in roughly 6-milliliter volumes, was drawn at each of two time points. V lost 1 base, J lost 10 bases, and 11 bases lay in between. The CDR3 has 13 amino acids. CDR1 is MNHEY and CDR2 is SMNVEV in the germline V gene (reference sequence). The chain joins TRBV27 to TRBJ2-1; possibly TRBD1 for D (6 bases). The clonotype comes from a donor aged 50 or older with non-small cell lung cancer. The sequences come from PBMCs, collected before or after stereotactic body radiation therapy (not recorded which). This CDR3 reads CASSLFRGYEQFF. In nucleotides, the CDR3 is TGTGCCAGCAGTTTATTCAGGGGCTACGAGCAGTTCTTC.